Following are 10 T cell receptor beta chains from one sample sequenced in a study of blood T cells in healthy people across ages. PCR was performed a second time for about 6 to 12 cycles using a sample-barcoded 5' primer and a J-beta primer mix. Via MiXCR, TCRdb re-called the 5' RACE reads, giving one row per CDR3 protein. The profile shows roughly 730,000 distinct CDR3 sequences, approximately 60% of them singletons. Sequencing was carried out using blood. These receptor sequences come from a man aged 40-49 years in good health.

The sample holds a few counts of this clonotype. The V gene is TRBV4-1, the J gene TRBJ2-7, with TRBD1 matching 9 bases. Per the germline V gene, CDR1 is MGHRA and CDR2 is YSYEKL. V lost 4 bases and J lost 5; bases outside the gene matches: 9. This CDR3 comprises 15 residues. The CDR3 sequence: CASSLTGTGRNEQYF. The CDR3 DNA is TGCGCCAGCAGCCTTACCGGGACAGGGAGGAACGAGCAGTACTTC.

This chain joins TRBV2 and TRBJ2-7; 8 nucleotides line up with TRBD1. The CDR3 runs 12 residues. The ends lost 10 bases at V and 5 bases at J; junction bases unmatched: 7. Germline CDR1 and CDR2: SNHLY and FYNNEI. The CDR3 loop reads CAIQGAPHEQYF. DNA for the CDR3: TGTGCCATTCAGGGGGCTCCCCACGAGCAGTACTTC.

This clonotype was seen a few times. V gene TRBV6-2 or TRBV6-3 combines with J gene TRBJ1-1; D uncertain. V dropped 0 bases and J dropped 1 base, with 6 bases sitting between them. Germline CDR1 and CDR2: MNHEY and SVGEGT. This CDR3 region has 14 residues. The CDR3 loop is CASSYSGGNTEAFF. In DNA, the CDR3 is TGTGCCAGCAGTTACTCGGGCGGGAACACTGAAGCTTTCTTT.

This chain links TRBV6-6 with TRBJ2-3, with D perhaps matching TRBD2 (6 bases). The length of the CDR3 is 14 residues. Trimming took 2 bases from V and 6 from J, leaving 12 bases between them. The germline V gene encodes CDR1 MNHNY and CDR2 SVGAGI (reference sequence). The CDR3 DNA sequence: TGTGCCAGCAGTTACGGTGGAGGGCCGGATACGCAGTATTTT. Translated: CASSYGGGPDTQYF.

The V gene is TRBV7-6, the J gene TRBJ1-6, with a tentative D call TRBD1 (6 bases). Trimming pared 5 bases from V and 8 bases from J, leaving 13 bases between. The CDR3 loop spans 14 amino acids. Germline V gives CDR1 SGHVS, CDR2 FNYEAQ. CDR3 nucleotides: TGTGCCAGCAGCCACAGGGATCTTGATTCACCCCTCCACTTT. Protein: CASSHRDLDSPLHF.

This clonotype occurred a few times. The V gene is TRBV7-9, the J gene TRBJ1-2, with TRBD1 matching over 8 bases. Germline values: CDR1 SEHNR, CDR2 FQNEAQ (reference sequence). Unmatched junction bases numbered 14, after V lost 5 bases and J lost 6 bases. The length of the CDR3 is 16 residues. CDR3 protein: CASSKNSDRGMNGYTF. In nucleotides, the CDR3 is TGTGCCAGCAGCAAGAACTCCGACAGGGGAATGAATGGCTACACCTTC.

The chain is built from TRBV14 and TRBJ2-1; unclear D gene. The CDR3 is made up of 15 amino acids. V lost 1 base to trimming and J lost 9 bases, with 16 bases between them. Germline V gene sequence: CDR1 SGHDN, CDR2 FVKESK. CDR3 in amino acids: CASSQVGRKGIEQFF. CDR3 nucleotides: TGTGCCAGCAGCCAAGTTGGCCGGAAAGGGATTGAGCAGTTCTTC.

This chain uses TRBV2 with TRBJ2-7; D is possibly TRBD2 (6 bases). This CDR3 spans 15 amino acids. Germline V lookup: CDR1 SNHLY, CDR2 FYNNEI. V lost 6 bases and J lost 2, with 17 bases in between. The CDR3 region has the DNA TGTGCCAGCAGCGTTGGACGGGGGAATACCTACGAGCAGTACTTC. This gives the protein CASSVGRGNTYEQYF.

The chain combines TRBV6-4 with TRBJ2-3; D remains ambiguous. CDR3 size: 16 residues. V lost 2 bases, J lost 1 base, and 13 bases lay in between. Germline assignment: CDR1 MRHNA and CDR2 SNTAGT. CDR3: CASSDGSGPGTDTQYF. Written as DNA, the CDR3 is TGTGCCAGCAGTGACGGATCGGGTCCGGGCACAGATACGCAGTATTTT.

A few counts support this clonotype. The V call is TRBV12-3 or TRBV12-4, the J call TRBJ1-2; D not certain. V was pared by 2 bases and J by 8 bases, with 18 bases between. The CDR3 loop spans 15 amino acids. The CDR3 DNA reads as TGTGCCAGCAGTTTATCGGCAGTCCGGCGGCGGGGCTACACCTTC. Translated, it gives CASSLSAVRRRGYTF.